This T cell receptor (beta chain) was recorded in a study of blood T cell repertoires in COVID-19. Study summary: T cells, B-cell-depleted T cells, or PBMCs supplied cDNA or gDNA.

Germline CDR1 is SNHLY and CDR2 is FYNNEI. The CDR3 extends over 15 amino acids. V lost 2 bases, J lost 4 bases, and 11 bases lay in between. Clones were sequenced by immunoSEQ multiplex PCR, and TCRdb holds only the in-frame ones, with some missing. This table holds about 200,000 clones, 65% to 85% found once. Source material: peripheral blood. The receptor was derived from a woman of 80 years or more with acute or convalescent COVID-19. The chain recombines TRBV2 with TRBJ2-2, with a possible D match to TRBD1 (6 bases). The CDR3 loop reads CASSEQQGITGELFF. CDR3 sequence (DNA): TGTGCCAGCAGTGAACAACAGGGAATCACCGGGGAGCTGTTTTTT. The whole variable domain, filled in from reference TRBV2 and TRBJ2-2, reads EPEVTQTPSHQVTQMGQEVILRCVPISNHLYFYWYRQILGQKVEFLVSFYNNEISEKSEIFDDQFSVERPDGSNFTLKIRSTKLEDSAMYFCASSEQQGITGELFFGEGSRLTVL.